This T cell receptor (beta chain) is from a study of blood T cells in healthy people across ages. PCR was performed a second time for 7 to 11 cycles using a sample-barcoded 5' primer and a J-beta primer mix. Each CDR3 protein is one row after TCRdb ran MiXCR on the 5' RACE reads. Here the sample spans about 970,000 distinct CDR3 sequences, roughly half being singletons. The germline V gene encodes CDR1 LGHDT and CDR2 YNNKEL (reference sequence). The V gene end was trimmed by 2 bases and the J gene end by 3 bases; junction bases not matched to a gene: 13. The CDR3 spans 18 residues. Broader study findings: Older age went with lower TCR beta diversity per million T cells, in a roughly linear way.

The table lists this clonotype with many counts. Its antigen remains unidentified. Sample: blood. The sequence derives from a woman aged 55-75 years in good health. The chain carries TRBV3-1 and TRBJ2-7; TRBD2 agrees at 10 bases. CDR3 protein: CASSQNRPGLATFYEQYF. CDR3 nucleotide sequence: TGTGCCAGCAGCCAAAATCGGCCGGGACTAGCGACTTTCTACGAGCAGTACTTC.